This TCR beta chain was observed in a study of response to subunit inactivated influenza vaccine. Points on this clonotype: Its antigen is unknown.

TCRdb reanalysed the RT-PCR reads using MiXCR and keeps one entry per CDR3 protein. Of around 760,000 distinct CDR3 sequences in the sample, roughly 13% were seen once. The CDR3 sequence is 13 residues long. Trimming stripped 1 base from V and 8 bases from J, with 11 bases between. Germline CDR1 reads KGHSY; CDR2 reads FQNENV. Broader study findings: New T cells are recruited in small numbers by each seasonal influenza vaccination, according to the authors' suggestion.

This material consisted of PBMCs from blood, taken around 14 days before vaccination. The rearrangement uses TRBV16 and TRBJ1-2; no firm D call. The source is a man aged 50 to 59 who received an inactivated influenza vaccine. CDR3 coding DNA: TGTGCCAGCAGCCAATTCGGTGTCTCGGGCTACACCTTC. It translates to CASSQFGVSGYTF.